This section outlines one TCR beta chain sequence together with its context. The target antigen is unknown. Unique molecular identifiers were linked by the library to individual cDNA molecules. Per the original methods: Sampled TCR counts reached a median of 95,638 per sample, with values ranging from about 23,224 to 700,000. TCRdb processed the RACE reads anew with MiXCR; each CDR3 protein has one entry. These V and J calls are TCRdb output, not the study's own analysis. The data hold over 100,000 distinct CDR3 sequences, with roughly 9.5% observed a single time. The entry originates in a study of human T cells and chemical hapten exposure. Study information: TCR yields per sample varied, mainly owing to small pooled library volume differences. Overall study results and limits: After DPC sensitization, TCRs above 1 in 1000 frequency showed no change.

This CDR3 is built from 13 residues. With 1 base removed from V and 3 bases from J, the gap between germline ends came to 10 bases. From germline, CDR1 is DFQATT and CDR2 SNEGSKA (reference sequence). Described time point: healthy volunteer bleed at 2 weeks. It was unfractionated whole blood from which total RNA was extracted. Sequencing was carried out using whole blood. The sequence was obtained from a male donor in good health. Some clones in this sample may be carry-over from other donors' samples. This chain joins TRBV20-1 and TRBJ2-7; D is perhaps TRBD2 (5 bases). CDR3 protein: CSARGEGSYEQYF. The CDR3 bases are TGCAGTGCTAGAGGGGAAGGGAGCTACGAGCAGTACTTC.